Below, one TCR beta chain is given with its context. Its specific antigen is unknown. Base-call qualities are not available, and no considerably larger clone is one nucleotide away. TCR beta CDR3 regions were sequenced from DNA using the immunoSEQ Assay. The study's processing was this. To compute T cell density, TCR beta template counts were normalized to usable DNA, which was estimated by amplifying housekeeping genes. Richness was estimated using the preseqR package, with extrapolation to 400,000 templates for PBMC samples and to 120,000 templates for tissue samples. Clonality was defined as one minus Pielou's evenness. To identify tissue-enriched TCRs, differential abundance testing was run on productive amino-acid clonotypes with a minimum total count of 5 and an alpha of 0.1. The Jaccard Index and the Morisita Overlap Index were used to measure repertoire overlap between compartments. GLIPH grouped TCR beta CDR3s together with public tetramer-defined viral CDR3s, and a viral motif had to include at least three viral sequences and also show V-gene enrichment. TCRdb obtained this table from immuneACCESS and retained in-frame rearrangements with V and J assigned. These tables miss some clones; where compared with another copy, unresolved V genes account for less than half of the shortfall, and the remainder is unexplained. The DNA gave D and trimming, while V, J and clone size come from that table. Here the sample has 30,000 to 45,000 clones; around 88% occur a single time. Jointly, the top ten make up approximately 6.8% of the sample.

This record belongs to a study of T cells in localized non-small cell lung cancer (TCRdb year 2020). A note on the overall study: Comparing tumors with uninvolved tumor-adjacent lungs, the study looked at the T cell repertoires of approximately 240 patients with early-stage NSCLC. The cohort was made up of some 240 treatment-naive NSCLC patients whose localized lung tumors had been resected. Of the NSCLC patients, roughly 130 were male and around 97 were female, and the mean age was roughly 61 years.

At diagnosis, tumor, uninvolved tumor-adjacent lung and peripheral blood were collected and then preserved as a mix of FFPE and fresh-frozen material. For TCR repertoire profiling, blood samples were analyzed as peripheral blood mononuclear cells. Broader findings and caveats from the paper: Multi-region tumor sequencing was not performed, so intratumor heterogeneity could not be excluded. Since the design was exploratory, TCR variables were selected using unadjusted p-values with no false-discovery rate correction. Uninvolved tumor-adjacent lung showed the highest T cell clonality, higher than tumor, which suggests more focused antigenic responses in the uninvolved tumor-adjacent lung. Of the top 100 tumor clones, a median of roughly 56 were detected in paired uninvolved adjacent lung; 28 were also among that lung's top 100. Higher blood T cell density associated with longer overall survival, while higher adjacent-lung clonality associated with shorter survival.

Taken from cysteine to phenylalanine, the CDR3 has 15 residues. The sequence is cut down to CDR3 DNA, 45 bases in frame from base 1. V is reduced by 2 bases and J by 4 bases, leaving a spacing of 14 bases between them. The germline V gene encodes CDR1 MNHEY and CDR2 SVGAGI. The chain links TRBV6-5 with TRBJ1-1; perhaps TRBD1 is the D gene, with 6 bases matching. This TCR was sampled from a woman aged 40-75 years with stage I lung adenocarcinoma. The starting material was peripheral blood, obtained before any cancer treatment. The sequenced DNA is TGTGCCAGCAGTTACACGTACAGGGTGGGCACTGAAGCTTTCTTT. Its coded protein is CASSYTYRVGTEAFF.